A single sample gave rise to the 32 T cell receptor beta chains below, sequenced in a study of T cell responses to AZD1222 COVID-19 vaccine. Measured with immunoSEQ multiplex PCR; TCRdb has only the in-frame clones, and not every one. The sample has 100,000 to 150,000 clones; 84% are singletons. The starting material was peripheral blood, obtained 28 days after the second AZD1222 dose. The receptors derive from an adult who received the AZD1222 COVID-19 vaccine.

The genes are TRBV6-1 and TRBJ1-6; D perhaps matches TRBD1 (6 bases). The CDR3 contains 18 residues. Germline CDR1 reads MNHNS; CDR2 reads SASEGT. The germline V and J ends were trimmed by 4 bases and 0 bases, with 16 bases remaining between them. In nucleotides, the CDR3 is TGTGCCAGCAGTGGAGACAGGAGGATAAGCTCCTATAATTCACCCCTCCACTTT. Translating gives CASSGDRRISSYNSPLHF.

The V call is TRBV6-2 or TRBV6-3, the J call TRBJ1-2, with unresolved D. Germline V gene data show CDR1 as MNHEY and CDR2 as SVGEGT. V lost 2 bases and J lost 8, with 12 bases in between. This CDR3 comprises 13 residues. CDR3 DNA: TGTGCCAGCAGTTACGTATGGGCGGGAGGCTACACCTTC. This codes for CASSYVWAGGYTF.

This sequence joins TRBV5-1 and TRBJ1-1; 10 nucleotides line up with TRBD1. J was trimmed by 11 bases and V by 4 bases; bases with no gene match: 17. Germline CDR1 and CDR2: SGHRS and YFSETQ. The length of the CDR3 is 16 residues. The CDR3 region is CASSPRGTGDPFGAFF. DNA of the CDR3: TGCGCCAGCAGCCCCAGAGGGACAGGGGACCCATTTGGGGCTTTCTTT.

The chain employs TRBV6-5 and TRBJ2-1; 8 positions agree with TRBD1. Per germline, CDR1 MNHEY and CDR2 SVGAGI. The CDR3 spans 13 residues. V shed 6 bases, J shed 4 bases, and the junction held 2 bases outside the gene matches. CDR3 in DNA: TGTGCCAGCAGGGGACAGGCGTACAATGAGCAGTTCTTC. Protein: CASRGQAYNEQFF.

V usage is TRBV5-6 and J usage is TRBJ1-1; D is unresolved. The V gene's germline CDR1 is SGHDT and CDR2 YYEEEE. The ends were cut back, 2 bases at V and 5 bases at J, with 7 bases in the middle. The CDR3 has 12 amino acids. DNA for the CDR3: TGTGCCAGCAGCTTCGAGGTAACTGAAGCTTTCTTT. Encoded protein: CASSFEVTEAFF.

The rearrangement uses TRBV7-9 and TRBJ1-2; no firm D call. Deletions cut 0 bases from V and 7 bases from J, with 18 bases between. Germline loops: CDR1 SEHNR, CDR2 FQNEAQ (reference sequence). The CDR3 is made up of 16 amino acids. The CDR3 bases are TGTGCCAGCAGCTTAGCGTTGGCAGTAGGTCGCCGTGGCTACACCTTC. Translating gives CASSLALAVGRRGYTF.

The gene calls are TRBV27 and TRBJ1-2, with D possibly being TRBD1 (5 bases). The ends were cut back, 3 bases at V and 3 bases at J, with 11 bases in the middle. CDR1 MNHEY and CDR2 SMNVEV come from the germline V gene (reference sequence). The CDR3 length is 14 residues. In nucleotides, the CDR3 is TGTGCCAGCAGTTTGAACGGGGCCTACTATGGCTACACCTTC. Its translation: CASSLNGAYYGYTF.

This chain joins TRBV12-5 and TRBJ2-2; D is possibly TRBD1 (5 bases). The CDR3 sequence is 15 residues long. CDR1 is LGHNT, CDR2 FRNRAP, per germline. V was shortened by 2 bases and J by 5 bases, with 12 bases between the two germline ends. CDR3 bases: TGTGCTAGTGGTTTGTATAATCAGGGAACCGGGGAGCTGTTTTTT. Its translation: CASGLYNQGTGELFF. Variable domain in full (rest from reference TRBV12-5 and TRBJ2-2): DARVTQTPRHKVTEMGQEVTMRCQPILGHNTVFWYRQTMMQGLELLAYFRNRAPLDDSGMPKDRFSAEMPDATLATLKIQPSEPRDSAVYFCASGLYNQGTGELFFGEGSRLTVL.

The chain carries TRBV6-5 and TRBJ2-5; D perhaps matches TRBD1 (5 bases). The CDR3 sequence is 13 residues long. Deletions cut 10 bases from V and 0 bases from J, with 12 bases between. Germline assignment: CDR1 MNHEY and CDR2 SVGAGI. The CDR3 coding sequence is TGTGCCACCCAGGGATCGGACCAAGAGACCCAGTACTTC. Its protein is CATQGSDQETQYF.

The rearrangement joins TRBV6-5 to TRBJ1-5, with 8 bases lining up with TRBD1. The CDR3 extends over 16 amino acids. The V and J ends lost 4 bases and 5 bases, in that order; junction bases with no gene match: 10. CDR1 and CDR2 from the germline V gene are MNHEY and SVGAGI. The CDR3 loop is CASSSDRGFRDQPQHF. CDR3 coding DNA: TGTGCCAGCAGTTCCGACAGGGGCTTTCGGGATCAGCCCCAGCATTTT.

This clone was seen a handful of times. The J gene is TRBJ1-2, the V gene TRBV5-4; TRBD1 matches at 7 bases. With V trimmed by 4 bases and J by 4 bases, 4 bases remained unmatched. Germline CDR1 is SGHNT and CDR2 is YYREEE (reference sequence). The CDR3 contains 13 residues. The CDR3 protein is CASSGGQTYGYTF. The CDR3 nucleotides are TGTGCCAGCAGCGGGGGACAGACCTATGGCTACACCTTC.

This clone was observed a single time. The chain employs TRBV18 and TRBJ1-1, with 9 bases matching TRBD1. The CDR3 consists of 18 residues. V trimming: 6 bases; J trimming: 4 bases; junction bases outside the gene matches: 18. Germline-derived CDR1 and CDR2 are KGHSH and LQKENI. The CDR3 nucleotides are TGTGCCAGCTCCACCAGGGGGACAGGGAGCGGGCTGAGCACTGAAGCTTTCTTT. Protein sequence: CASSTRGTGSGLSTEAFF.

This chain joins TRBV7-9 and TRBJ1-2; unclear D gene. From germline, CDR1 is SEHNR and CDR2 FQNEAQ (reference sequence). V was shortened by 2 bases and J by 1 base, with 11 bases between the two germline ends. The CDR3 sequence is 15 residues long. DNA of the CDR3: TGTGCCAGCAGCTTATATCGGGATAATAACTATGGCTACACCTTC. Amino acid sequence: CASSLYRDNNYGYTF.

The chain combines TRBV5-1 with TRBJ1-2; D perhaps matches TRBD1 (6 bases). The length of the CDR3 is 15 residues. Germline V gene lookup returns CDR1 SGHRS and CDR2 YFSETQ. V gave up 3 bases and J gave up 2 bases, with 14 bases separating them. CDR3 region: CASSSTGSLNYGYTF. In nucleotides, the CDR3 is TGCGCCAGCAGCTCCACAGGGAGTTTGAACTATGGCTACACCTTC.

As to this clone: The junction does not match germline at one end; this may be a read error. The chain carries TRBV7-7 and TRBJ2-2; 10 bases fit TRBD1. The CDR3 runs 17 residues. From germline, CDR1 is SSHAT and CDR2 FNYEAQ (reference sequence). In DNA, the CDR3 is TGTGCTAGCAGCCCAAGCTTCGGGACAGGGGTGACCGGGGAGCTGTTTTTT. It yields the protein CASSPSFGTGVTGELFF.

The V call is TRBV10-3, the J call TRBJ2-1, with D possibly being TRBD1 (5 bases). The CDR3 length is 13 residues. V lost 8 bases, J lost 8 bases, and 16 bases lay in between. Germline V lookup: CDR1 ENHRY, CDR2 SYGVKD. The CDR3 DNA reads as TGTGCCATCCGTGGGGCGGTCATCCATGAGCAGTTCTTC. It codes for CAIRGAVIHEQFF.

The chain carries TRBV5-1 and TRBJ2-3; D may match TRBD1 or TRBD2 (6 bases each). The CDR3 totals 14 residues. Germline CDR1 reads SGHRS; CDR2 reads YFSETQ. V lost 8 bases to trimming and J lost 2 bases, with 15 bases between them. The CDR3 DNA reads as TGCGCCAGTGTCAGGGGAGGTTCCACAGATACGCAGTATTTT. Amino acids: CASVRGGSTDTQYF.

This sequence joins TRBV4-1 and TRBJ1-2, with unresolved D. Germline loops: CDR1 MGHRA, CDR2 YSYEKL. The CDR3 has 17 amino acids. With 0 bases removed from V and 3 bases from J, the gap between germline ends came to 17 bases. CDR3 region: CASSQDSPGGRHYGYTF. The CDR3 DNA is TGCGCCAGCAGCCAAGATTCCCCGGGAGGGCGCCACTATGGCTACACCTTC.

This clone appeared once. The chain has TRBV28 and TRBJ1-2; D may be TRBD1 (6 bases). Germline V gene data show CDR1 as MDHEN and CDR2 as SYDVKM. V lost 5 bases and J 7 bases, leaving 20 bases between the germline ends. This CDR3 spans 15 amino acids. CDR3 in DNA: TGTGCCAGCAGTGGGCCGAGGGGGGTGTACGGTGGCTACACCTTC. Protein sequence: CASSGPRGVYGGYTF.

This clone showed up just once. V is TRBV27 and J is TRBJ1-5; D may be TRBD1 (5 bases). The V gene lost 6 bases and the J gene lost 6 bases, with 12 bases spanning the gap. The CDR3 has 13 residues. Germline V gene lookup returns CDR1 MNHEY and CDR2 SMNVEV (reference sequence). CDR3 nucleotides: TGTGCCAGCAGCCCAGGGCCGGCTCAGCCCCAGCATTTT. Amino acids: CASSPGPAQPQHF.

The chain has TRBV2 and TRBJ1-5; D ambiguous. This CDR3 is built from 15 residues. Germline values: CDR1 SNHLY, CDR2 FYNNEI. The V end was cut by 2 bases, the J end by 2 bases, with 10 bases between. The CDR3 bases are TGTGCCAGCAGTGAATTAAGTTACGGCAATCAGCCCCAGCATTTT. Residues: CASSELSYGNQPQHF. Based on the CDR3 plus reference TRBV2 and TRBJ1-5, the full variable domain is EPEVTQTPSHQVTQMGQEVILRCVPISNHLYFYWYRQILGQKVEFLVSFYNNEISEKSEIFDDQFSVERPDGSNFTLKIRSTKLEDSAMYFCASSELSYGNQPQHFGDGTRLSIL.

The chain recombines TRBV4-2 with TRBJ2-3, with 8 nucleotides matching TRBD1. Germline CDR1 and CDR2: LGHNA and YNFKEQ. The CDR3 consists of 15 residues. Unmatched junction bases numbered 3, after V lost 1 base and J lost 3 bases. Written as DNA, the CDR3 is TGTGCCAGCAGCCAAGGGACAGGGTTGACAGATACGCAGTATTTT. Protein sequence: CASSQGTGLTDTQYF.

This clone was observed a few times. This chain joins TRBV5-5 and TRBJ1-2; D uncertain. Germline V gives CDR1 SGHKS, CDR2 YYEKEE (reference sequence). V lost 0 bases and J lost 4, with 4 bases in between. The CDR3 totals 12 residues. The CDR3 region is CASSLGGYGYTF. CDR3 coding DNA: TGTGCCAGCAGCTTGGGTGGCTATGGCTACACCTTC.

The chain recombines TRBV19 with TRBJ1-2; D possibly corresponds to TRBD1 (5 bases). CDR1 and CDR2 (germline): LNHDA, SQIVND (reference sequence). Deletions cut 4 bases from V and 0 bases from J, with 15 bases between. The CDR3 sequence is 16 residues long. The CDR3 reads CASSTTPQVANYGYTF. CDR3 bases: TGTGCCAGTAGTACAACCCCACAGGTAGCTAACTATGGCTACACCTTC.

As for this clone: The junction does not match germline at one end; this may be a read error. The V call is TRBV12-3 or TRBV12-4, the J call TRBJ1-2; 9 bases fit TRBD1. The length of the CDR3 is 10 residues. The CDR3 loop reads CASSYRDRVF. CDR3 DNA sequence: TGTGCCAGCTCCTACCGGGACAGGGTCTTC.

The rearrangement joins TRBV7-2 to TRBJ2-5, with 12 bases lining up with TRBD2. After removal of 3 bases from V and 5 bases from J, the junction contained 16 bases not matched to a gene. Germline assignment: CDR1 SGHTA and CDR2 FQGNSA. This CDR3 comprises 19 residues. CDR3 sequence reads: CASSLRLAGGHSLRETQYF. The DNA for the CDR3 is TGTGCCAGCAGCTTGAGGCTAGCGGGGGGGCACTCCTTGCGGGAGACCCAGTACTTC.

The chain carries TRBV7-9 and TRBJ1-1, with D possibly being TRBD1 (6 bases). CDR3 length: 13 residues. The V end lost 11 bases, the J end lost 1 base, and 14 bases lay between the germline ends. CDR1 is SEHNR, CDR2 FQNEAQ, per germline (reference sequence). CDR3 coding DNA: TGTGCCGGTAACAGGGAGTGGAACACTGAAGCTTTCTTT. This gives the protein CAGNREWNTEAFF.

The chain is built from TRBV19 and TRBJ2-7, with TRBD1 matching 11 bases. Germline V gene sequence: CDR1 LNHDA, CDR2 SQIVND (reference sequence). J lost 4 bases, V lost 2 bases, and 4 bases had no gene match. This CDR3 has 15 residues. The CDR3 loop is CASSIKGQGVYEQYF. The CDR3 DNA sequence: TGTGCCAGTAGTATAAAGGGACAGGGGGTGTACGAGCAGTACTTC.

CDR3 in DNA: TGTGCCAGCAGTTACGACGCAGGAAGGCGGTCACCCCTCCACTTT. Protein sequence: CASSYDAGRRSPLHF. The V gene is TRBV6-5, the J gene TRBJ1-6; D not certain. This CDR3 comprises 15 residues. V was trimmed by 2 bases and J by 10 bases, leaving 15 bases between them. Germline CDR1 and CDR2: MNHEY and SVGAGI.

This clone has only a few counts. The rearrangement uses TRBV4-2 and TRBJ1-2; 7 nucleotides agree with TRBD1. The CDR3 covers 14 residues. Trimming at V came to 0 bases and at J to 4 bases, leaving 2 bases not matched to a gene. Germline V gives CDR1 LGHNA, CDR2 YNFKEQ. CDR3 in amino acids: CASSQDGDSYGYTF. In DNA form, the CDR3 reads TGTGCCAGCAGCCAAGACGGGGACAGCTATGGCTACACCTTC.

This clone was picked up one time. The sample has other DNA sequences that encode this CDR3 too. This chain links TRBV3-1 (or the pseudogene TRBV3-2) with TRBJ1-1; 10 positions agree with TRBD1. The length of the CDR3 is 15 residues. Trimming at V came to 1 base and at J to 5 bases, leaving 4 bases not matched to a gene. Germline assignment: CDR1 LGHDT and CDR2 YNNKEL (reference sequence). In DNA, the CDR3 is TGTGCCAGCAGCCAAGCCGGGACAGGGGAAACTGAAGCTTTCTTT. This sequence encodes CASSQAGTGETEAFF.

This sequence joins TRBV18 and TRBJ2-6; D is uncertain. Between the trimmed V and J ends, which lost 2 bases and 2 bases, there was a span of 13 bases. The CDR3 length is 17 residues. Germline V CDR1 and CDR2: KGHSH, LQKENI. CDR3: CASSPSGSGAGANVLTF. Here the CDR3 DNA reads TGTGCCAGCTCACCATCCGGTTCGGGTGCTGGGGCCAACGTCCTGACTTTC.